This T cell receptor (beta chain) appears in the sequencing data of a study of T cell repertoires in cytomegalovirus infection. Study background: Indications of both CMV infection and matching HLA type were provided by public TCR beta signatures. Study-wide points: Clonotype analysis showed dominance of the ex vivo response by HLA-C-restricted CMV-specific TCR beta clonotypes. Summed frequency of shared TCR beta families picked out CMV carriers who also had the relevant HLA.

Per germline, CDR1 DFQATT and CDR2 SNEGSKA (reference sequence). The CDR3 has 12 amino acids. Trimming removed 5 bases from V and 4 bases from J, with 12 bases in between. This clonotype was seen only a few times. Its cognate antigen is unknown. Each CDR3 protein is one row after TCRdb ran MiXCR on the reads. The sample records roughly 200,000 distinct CDR3 sequences, 7.5% to 10% being singletons. Source material: PBMCs. The TCR sequence derives from a human donor in good health (CMV status not recorded). Some clones in this sample may be carry-over from other donors' samples. The chain employs TRBV20-1 and TRBJ2-7; TRBD2 is a possible D gene (5 bases). CDR3 sequence: CSAPTNTYEQYF. CDR3 nucleotide sequence: TGCAGTGCTCCGACTAATACGTACGAGCAGTACTTC.